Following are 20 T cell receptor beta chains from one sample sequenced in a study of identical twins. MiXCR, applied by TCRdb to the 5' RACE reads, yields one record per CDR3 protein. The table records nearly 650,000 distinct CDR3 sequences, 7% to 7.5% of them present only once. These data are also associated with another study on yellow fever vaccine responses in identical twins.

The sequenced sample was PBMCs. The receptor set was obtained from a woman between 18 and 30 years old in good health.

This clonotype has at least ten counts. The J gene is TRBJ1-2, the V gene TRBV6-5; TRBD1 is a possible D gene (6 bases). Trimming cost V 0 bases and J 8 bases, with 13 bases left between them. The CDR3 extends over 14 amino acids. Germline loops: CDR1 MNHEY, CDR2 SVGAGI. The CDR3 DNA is TGTGCCAGCAGTTACTCCCAGGGGAACGGGGGCTACACCTTC. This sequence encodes CASSYSQGNGGYTF.

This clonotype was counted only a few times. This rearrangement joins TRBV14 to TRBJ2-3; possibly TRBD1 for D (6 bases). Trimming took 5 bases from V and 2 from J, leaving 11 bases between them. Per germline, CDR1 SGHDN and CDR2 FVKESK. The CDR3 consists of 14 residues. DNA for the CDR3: TGTGCCAGCAGCGCAACAGGGTTCACAGATACGCAGTATTTT. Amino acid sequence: CASSATGFTDTQYF.

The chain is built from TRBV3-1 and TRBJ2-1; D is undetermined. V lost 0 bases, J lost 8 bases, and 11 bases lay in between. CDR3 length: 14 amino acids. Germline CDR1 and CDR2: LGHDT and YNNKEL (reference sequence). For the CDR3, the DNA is TGTGCCAGCAGCCAAGATCCGACCTGGGATGAGCAGTTCTTC. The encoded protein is CASSQDPTWDEQFF.

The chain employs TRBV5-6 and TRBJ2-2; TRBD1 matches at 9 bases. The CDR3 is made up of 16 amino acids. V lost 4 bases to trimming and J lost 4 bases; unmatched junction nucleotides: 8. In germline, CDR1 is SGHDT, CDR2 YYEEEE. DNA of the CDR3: TGTGCCAGCAGCCCAAGACAGGGGGGCGGCACCGGGGAGCTGTTTTTT. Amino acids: CASSPRQGGGTGELFF.

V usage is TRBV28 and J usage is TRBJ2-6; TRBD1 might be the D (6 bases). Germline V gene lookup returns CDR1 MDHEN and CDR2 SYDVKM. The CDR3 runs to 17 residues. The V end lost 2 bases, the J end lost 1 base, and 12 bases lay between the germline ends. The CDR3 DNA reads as TGTGCCAGCAGTTTAGACAGGACAATTTCTGGGGCCAACGTCCTGACTTTC. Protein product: CASSLDRTISGANVLTF.

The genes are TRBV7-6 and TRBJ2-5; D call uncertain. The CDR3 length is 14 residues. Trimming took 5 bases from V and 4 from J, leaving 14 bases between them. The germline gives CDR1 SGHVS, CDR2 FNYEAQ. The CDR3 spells CASSARPAAETQYF. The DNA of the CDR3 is TGTGCCAGCAGCGCGCGACCCGCAGCAGAGACCCAGTACTTC.

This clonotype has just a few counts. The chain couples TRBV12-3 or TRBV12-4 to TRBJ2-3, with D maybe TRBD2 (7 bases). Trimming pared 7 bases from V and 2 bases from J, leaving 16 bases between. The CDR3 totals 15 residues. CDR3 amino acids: CASKGGGTLTDTQYF. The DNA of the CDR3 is TGTGCCAGCAAAGGCGGGGGCACACTCACAGATACGCAGTATTTT.

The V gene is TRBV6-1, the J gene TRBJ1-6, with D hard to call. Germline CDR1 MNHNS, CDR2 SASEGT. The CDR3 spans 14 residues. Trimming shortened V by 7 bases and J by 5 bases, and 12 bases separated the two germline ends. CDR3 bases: TGTGCCAGCACCCCCCGGCAGGATAATTCACCCCTCCACTTT. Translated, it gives CASTPRQDNSPLHF.

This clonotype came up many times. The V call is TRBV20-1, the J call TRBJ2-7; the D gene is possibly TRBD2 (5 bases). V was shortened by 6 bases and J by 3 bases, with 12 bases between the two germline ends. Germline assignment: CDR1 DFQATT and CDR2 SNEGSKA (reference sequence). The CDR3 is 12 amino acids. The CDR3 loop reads CSALRGNYEQYV. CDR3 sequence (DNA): TGCAGTGCCCTGAGAGGGAACTACGAGCAGTACGTC.

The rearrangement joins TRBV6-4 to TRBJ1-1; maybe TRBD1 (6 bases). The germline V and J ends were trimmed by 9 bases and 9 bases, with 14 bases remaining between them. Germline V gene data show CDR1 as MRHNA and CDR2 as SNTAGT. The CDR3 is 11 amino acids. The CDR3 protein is CASTHREKAFF. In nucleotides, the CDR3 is TGTGCCAGTACTCACAGGGAGAAAGCTTTCTTT.

CDR3: CASSQGPGTSDNEKLFF. In nucleotides, the CDR3 is TGCGCCAGCAGCCAAGGGCCGGGGACCAGTGATAATGAAAAACTGTTTTTT. V and J are TRBV4-1 and TRBJ1-4; tentatively, D is TRBD1 (5 bases). Germline loops: CDR1 MGHRA, CDR2 YSYEKL. V lost 1 base and J lost 4, with 16 bases in between. CDR3 length: 17 residues.

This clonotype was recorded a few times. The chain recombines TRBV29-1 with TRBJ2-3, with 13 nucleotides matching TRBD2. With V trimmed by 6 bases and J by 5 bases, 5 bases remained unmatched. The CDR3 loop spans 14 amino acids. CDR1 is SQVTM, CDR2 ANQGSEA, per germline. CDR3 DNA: TGCAGCGTCGGACTAGCGGGAGTTGTAGATACGCAGTATTTT. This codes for CSVGLAGVVDTQYF.

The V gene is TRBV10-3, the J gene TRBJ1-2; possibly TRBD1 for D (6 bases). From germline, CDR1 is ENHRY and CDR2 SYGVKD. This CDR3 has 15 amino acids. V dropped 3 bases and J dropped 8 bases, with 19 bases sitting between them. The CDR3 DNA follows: TGTGCCATCAGTGAACTTACCGGGACAACGAGCGGCTACACCTTC. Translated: CAISELTGTTSGYTF.

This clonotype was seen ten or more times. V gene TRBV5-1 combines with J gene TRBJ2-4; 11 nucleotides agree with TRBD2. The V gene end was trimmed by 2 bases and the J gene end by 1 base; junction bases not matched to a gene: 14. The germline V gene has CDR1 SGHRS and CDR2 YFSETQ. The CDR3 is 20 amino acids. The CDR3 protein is CASSFQGLAGPGGAKNIQYF. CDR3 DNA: TGCGCCAGCAGCTTCCAAGGACTAGCGGGCCCCGGAGGTGCCAAAAACATTCAGTACTTC.

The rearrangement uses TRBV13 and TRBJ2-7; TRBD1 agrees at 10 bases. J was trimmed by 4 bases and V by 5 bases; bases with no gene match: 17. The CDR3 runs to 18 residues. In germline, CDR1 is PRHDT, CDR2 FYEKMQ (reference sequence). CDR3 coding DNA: TGTGCCAGCAGCGCCAGCACCACAGCGGACAGGGGGACGTACGAGCAGTACTTC. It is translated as CASSASTTADRGTYEQYF. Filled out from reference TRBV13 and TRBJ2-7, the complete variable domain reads AAGVIQSPRHLIKEKRETATLKCYPIPRHDTVYWYQQGPGQDPQFLISFYEKMQSDKGSIPDRFSAQQFSDYHSELNMSSLELGDSALYFCASSASTTADRGTYEQYFGPGTRLTVT.

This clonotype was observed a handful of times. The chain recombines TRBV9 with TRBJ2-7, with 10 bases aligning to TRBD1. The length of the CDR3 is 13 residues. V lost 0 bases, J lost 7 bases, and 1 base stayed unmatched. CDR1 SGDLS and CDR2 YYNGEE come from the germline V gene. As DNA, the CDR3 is TGTGCCAGCAGCGTAGGGGACAGGGGAGAGCAGTACTTC. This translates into CASSVGDRGEQYF.

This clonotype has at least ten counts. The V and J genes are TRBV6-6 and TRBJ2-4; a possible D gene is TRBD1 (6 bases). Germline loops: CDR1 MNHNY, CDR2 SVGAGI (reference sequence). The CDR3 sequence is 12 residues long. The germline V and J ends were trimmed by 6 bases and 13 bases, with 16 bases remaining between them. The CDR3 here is CASSLQGPIQYF. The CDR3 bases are TGTGCCAGCAGCCTACAGGGCCCCATCCAGTACTTC.

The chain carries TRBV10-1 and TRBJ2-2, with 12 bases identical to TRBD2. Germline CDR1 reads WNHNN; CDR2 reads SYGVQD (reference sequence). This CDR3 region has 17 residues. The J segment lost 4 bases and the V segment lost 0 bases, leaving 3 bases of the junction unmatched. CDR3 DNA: TGCGCCAGCAGTGAGTCCGGACTAGCGGGAACCACCGGGGAGCTGTTTTTT. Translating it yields CASSESGLAGTTGELFF.

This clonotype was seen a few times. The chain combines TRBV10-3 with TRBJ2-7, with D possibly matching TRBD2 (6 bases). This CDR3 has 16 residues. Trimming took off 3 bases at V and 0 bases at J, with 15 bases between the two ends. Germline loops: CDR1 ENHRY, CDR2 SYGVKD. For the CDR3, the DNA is TGTGCCATCAGTGAATCCGTACCCGGGAGCTCCTACGAGCAGTACGTC. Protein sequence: CAISESVPGSSYEQYV.

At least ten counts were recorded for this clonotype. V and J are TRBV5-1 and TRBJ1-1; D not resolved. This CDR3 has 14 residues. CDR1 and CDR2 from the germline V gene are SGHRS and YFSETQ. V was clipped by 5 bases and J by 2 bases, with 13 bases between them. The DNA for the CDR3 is TGCGCCAGCAGATGGACGGAAGCAAACACTGAAGCTTTCTTT. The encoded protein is CASRWTEANTEAFF.